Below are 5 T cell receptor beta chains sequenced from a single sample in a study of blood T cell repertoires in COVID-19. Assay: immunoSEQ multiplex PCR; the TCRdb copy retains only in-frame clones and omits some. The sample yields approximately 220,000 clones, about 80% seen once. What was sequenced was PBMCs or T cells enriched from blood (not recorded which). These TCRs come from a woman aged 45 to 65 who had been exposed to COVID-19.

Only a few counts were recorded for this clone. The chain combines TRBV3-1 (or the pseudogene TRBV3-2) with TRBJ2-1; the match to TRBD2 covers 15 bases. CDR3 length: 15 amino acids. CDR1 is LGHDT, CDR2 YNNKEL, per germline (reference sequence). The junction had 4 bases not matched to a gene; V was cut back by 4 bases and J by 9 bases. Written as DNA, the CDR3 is TGTGCCAGCAGCCGGACTAGCGGGGGGGCGGTTGAGCAGTTCTTC. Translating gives CASSRTSGGAVEQFF.

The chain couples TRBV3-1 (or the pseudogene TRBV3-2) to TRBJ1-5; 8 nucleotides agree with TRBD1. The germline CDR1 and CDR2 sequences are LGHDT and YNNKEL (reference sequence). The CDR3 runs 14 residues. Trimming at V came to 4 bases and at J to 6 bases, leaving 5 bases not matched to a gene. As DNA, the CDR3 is TGTGCCAGCAGCCTCGGACAGGGCAGTCAGCCCCAGCATTTT. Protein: CASSLGQGSQPQHF.

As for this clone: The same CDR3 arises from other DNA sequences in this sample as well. CDR3: CASSSPGNTEAFF. The CDR3 region has the DNA TGTGCCAGCAGTTCGCCGGGGAACACTGAAGCTTTCTTT. The V call is TRBV6-5, the J call TRBJ1-1, with no clear D. Germline V gives CDR1 MNHEY, CDR2 SVGAGI. CDR3 length equals 13 residues. V lost 4 bases and J lost 1, with 7 bases in between.

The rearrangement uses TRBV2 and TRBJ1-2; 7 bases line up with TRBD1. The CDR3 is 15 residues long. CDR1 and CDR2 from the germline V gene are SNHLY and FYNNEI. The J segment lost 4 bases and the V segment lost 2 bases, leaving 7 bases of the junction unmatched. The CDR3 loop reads CASSELGTEIYGYTF. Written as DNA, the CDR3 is TGTGCCAGCAGTGAACTAGGGACAGAGATCTATGGCTACACCTTC.

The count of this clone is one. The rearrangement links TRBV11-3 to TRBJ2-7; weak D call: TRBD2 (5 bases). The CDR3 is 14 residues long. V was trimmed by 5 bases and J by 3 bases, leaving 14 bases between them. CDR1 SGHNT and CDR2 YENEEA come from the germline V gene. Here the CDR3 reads CASSRYPGDYEQYF. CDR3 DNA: TGTGCCAGCAGCCGATATCCCGGGGACTACGAGCAGTACTTC.